Following are 14 T cell receptor beta chains from one sample sequenced in a study of blood T cell repertoires in COVID-19. Generated by immunoSEQ multiplex PCR, the TCRdb table keeps only in-frame clones and is missing some. This table holds over 110,000 clones, around 88% found once. Sequencing input: peripheral blood. These receptor sequences come from a human donor in a cohort sampled during active COVID-19.

The rearrangement links TRBV9 to TRBJ2-5, with TRBD2 identical over 8 bases. The trim removed 0 bases at V and 4 bases at J, leaving 5 bases unmatched. CDR3 length: 15 amino acids. Germline assignment: CDR1 SGDLS and CDR2 YYNGEE. The CDR3 coding sequence is TGTGCCAGCAGCGTAGTGCCGGGGGGGCGAGAGACCCAGTACTTC. Translating gives CASSVVPGGRETQYF.

This sequence joins TRBV6-1 and TRBJ2-1, with TRBD2 matching 9 bases. V was clipped by 1 base and J by 2 bases; unmatched bases: 6. Germline V gene lookup returns CDR1 MNHNS and CDR2 SASEGT. The length of the CDR3 is 17 residues. The CDR3 region is CASSEGVAGVTYNEQFF. The CDR3, as DNA: TGTGCCAGCAGTGAAGGGGTAGCGGGGGTCACCTACAATGAGCAGTTCTTC.

This rearrangement joins TRBV7-9 to TRBJ2-5; D is ambiguous. Trimming took off 2 bases at V and 1 base at J, with 5 bases between the two ends. Germline V gene lookup returns CDR1 SEHNR and CDR2 FQNEAQ (reference sequence). The CDR3 consists of 13 residues. The CDR3 loop is CASSLSGQETQYF. CDR3 nucleotides: TGTGCCAGCAGCTTATCAGGCCAAGAGACCCAGTACTTC. The variable domain in full, with the rest retrieved from reference TRBV7-9 and TRBJ2-5, is DTGVSQNPRHKITKRGQNVTFRCDPISEHNRLYWYRQTLGQGPEFLTYFQNEAQLEKSRLLSDRFSAERPKGSFSTLEIQRTEQGDSAMYLCASSLSGQETQYFGPGTRLLVL.

CDR3 DNA: TGTGCCATCACGGCAGGCCGCTCTGGGGCCAACGTCCTGACTTTC. It encodes CAITAGRSGANVLTF. The rearrangement uses TRBV10-3 and TRBJ2-6; D ambiguous. V lost 7 bases and J lost 0, with 10 bases in between. The CDR3 spans 15 residues. In germline, CDR1 is ENHRY, CDR2 SYGVKD.

The chain is built from TRBV4-3 and TRBJ2-3, with 8 positions matching TRBD2. The CDR3 length is 18 residues. CDR1 is LGHNA, CDR2 YSLEER, per germline. V lost 0 bases and J lost 4; bases outside the gene matches: 12. This CDR3 reads CASSQDPPGGNAADTQYF. CDR3 DNA sequence: TGCGCCAGCAGCCAAGACCCCCCGGGGGGGAATGCTGCAGATACGCAGTATTTT.

The V call is TRBV6-5, the J call TRBJ1-2, with 10 bases identical to TRBD1. The CDR3 has 15 residues. Germline CDR1 reads MNHEY; CDR2 reads SVGAGI. V shed 11 bases, J shed 1 base, and the junction held 10 bases outside the gene matches. CDR3 amino acids: CACESGTGDNYGYTF. CDR3 sequence (DNA): TGTGCCTGCGAATCCGGGACAGGGGATAACTATGGCTACACCTTC.

The chain joins TRBV5-1 to TRBJ2-3; 14 bases agree with TRBD2. V lost 3 bases and J lost 2; bases outside the gene matches: 8. Germline V gene data show CDR1 as SGHRS and CDR2 as YFSETQ. The CDR3 length is 18 residues. The CDR3, as DNA: TGCGCCAGCAGCTCGCGGACTAGCGGGGGGTCCTACACAGATACGCAGTATTTT. This sequence encodes CASSSRTSGGSYTDTQYF.

V and J are TRBV6-2 or TRBV6-3 and TRBJ2-3, with D hard to call. Germline assignment: CDR1 MNHEY and CDR2 SVGEGT. Trimming cost V 2 bases and J 6 bases, with 3 bases left between them. The CDR3 runs 11 residues. This chain's CDR3 is CASSYGDTQYF. CDR3 DNA: TGTGCCAGCAGTTACGGCGATACGCAGTATTTT.

A single count supports this clone. The chain joins TRBV14 to TRBJ1-2; weak D call: TRBD1 (6 bases). V was shortened by 4 bases and J by 6 bases, with 18 bases between the two germline ends. Per germline, CDR1 SGHDN and CDR2 FVKESK. This CDR3 is built from 15 residues. CDR3 in amino acids: CASSRLGGAVHGYTF. The CDR3 coding sequence is TGTGCCAGCAGCCGTTTAGGGGGGGCAGTCCATGGCTACACCTTC.

The V call is TRBV6-5, the J call TRBJ2-4; D ambiguous. Looked up from germline, CDR1 is MNHEY and CDR2 is SVGAGI. The V and J ends lost 9 bases and 1 base respectively, with 10 bases between them. The CDR3 is 13 amino acids. CDR3 sequence: CASEPRAKNIQYF. CDR3 DNA: TGTGCCAGTGAACCGAGGGCCAAAAACATTCAGTACTTC.

The rearrangement uses TRBV11-2 and TRBJ2-7; 8 bases line up with TRBD1. J was trimmed by 0 bases and V by 5 bases; bases with no gene match: 9. Germline V CDR1 and CDR2: SGHAT, FQNNGV. The CDR3 runs 16 residues. The CDR3 sequence is CASSRGTGRSSYEQYF. The CDR3 region has the DNA TGTGCCAGCAGCCGCGGGACAGGCCGTAGCTCCTACGAGCAGTACTTC.

The V and J genes are TRBV2 and TRBJ1-2, with D uncertain. The germline V gene has CDR1 SNHLY and CDR2 FYNNEI. This CDR3 is 13 amino acids long. V was pared by 6 bases and J by 3 bases, with 11 bases between. CDR3 DNA sequence: TGTGCCAGCAGGCTAGACTTTTACTATGGCTACACCTTC. As protein: CASRLDFYYGYTF. Supplemented by reference TRBV2 and TRBJ1-2, the full variable domain reads EPEVTQTPSHQVTQMGQEVILRCVPISNHLYFYWYRQILGQKVEFLVSFYNNEISEKSEIFDDQFSVERPDGSNFTLKIRSTKLEDSAMYFCASRLDFYYGYTFGSGTRLTVV.

This clone came up once. The rearrangement links TRBV24-1 to TRBJ2-5; TRBD2 agrees at 11 bases. Germline V gives CDR1 KGHDR, CDR2 SFDVKD. V dropped 4 bases and J dropped 2; count of bases not matched to a gene: 5. This CDR3 is built from 16 residues. The CDR3, as DNA: TGTGCCACCAGTGACGCGGGGACTAGCGGTCAAGAGACCCAGTACTTC. Translation: CATSDAGTSGQETQYF.

The V gene is TRBV20-1, the J gene TRBJ1-5, with a weak D call TRBD1 (5 bases). Germline assignment: CDR1 DFQATT and CDR2 SNEGSKA (reference sequence). Trimming took off 3 bases at V and 0 bases at J, with 12 bases between the two ends. The CDR3 is made up of 15 amino acids. Written as DNA, the CDR3 is TGCAGTGCTAGTTCGGGGGGGAATAGCAATCAGCCCCAGCATTTT. Translated: CSASSGGNSNQPQHF.